The 5 T cell receptor beta chains in this list originate from one sample, sequenced in a study of PD-L1 blockade in urothelial cancer (dated by TCRdb to 2017 to 2019). The library relied on the immunoSEQ multiplex PCR assay. What TCRdb holds here is the immuneACCESS table cut down to in-frame rearrangements. Part of the clones is not present; checked against another copy, under half of the missing clones reflect an unresolved V gene, and the others are unexplained. Counted in this sample were about 30,000 clones; 84% of them appeared once. Of the sample, roughly 14% falls within the top ten clones. According to the study, the label for this sample's time point signals: pretreatment peripheral blood. This sample comprised PBMCs, obtained around atezolizumab (anti-PD-L1) treatment. The receptors come from a man aged 60 to 69 with urothelial cancer.

This sequence joins TRBV6-1 and TRBJ1-5; D remains ambiguous. The CDR3 spans 12 residues. The germline V and J ends were trimmed by 3 bases and 6 bases, with 6 bases remaining between them. Germline V gives CDR1 MNHNS, CDR2 SASEGT. CDR3 coding DNA: TGTGCCAGCAGTGAGAGTCGTCAGCCCCAGCATTTT. Its translation is CASSESRQPQHF.

The V gene is TRBV11-3, the J gene TRBJ2-1, with 7 bases identical to TRBD2. This CDR3 has 15 amino acids. J gave up 4 bases and V 6 bases, and 9 bases lay outside the gene matches. CDR1 is SGHNT and CDR2 is YENEEA in the germline V gene. In DNA, the CDR3 is TGTGCCAGCAGTTCATGGGCGGGAGCTTACAATGAGCAGTTCTTC. This sequence encodes CASSSWAGAYNEQFF.

The V and J genes are TRBV28 and TRBJ2-3, with 9 bases aligning to TRBD1. Germline trimming cut 6 bases from V and 6 bases from J; bases unmatched to any gene: 10. In germline, CDR1 is MDHEN, CDR2 SYDVKM. This CDR3 contains 15 residues. Written as DNA, the CDR3 is TGTGCCAGCAGCCGACCGGGACAGGGACTGGATACGCAGTATTTT. Its translation is CASSRPGQGLDTQYF.

The rearrangement joins TRBV28 to TRBJ2-1, with D tentatively TRBD2 (5 bases). V shed 4 bases and J shed 15 bases, with 13 bases lying between them. The CDR3 has 11 amino acids. The germline CDR1 and CDR2 sequences are MDHEN and SYDVKM. CDR3: CASSWPGMWFF. The CDR3 bases are TGTGCCAGCAGTTGGCCCGGGATGTGGTTCTTC.

The chain is built from TRBV27 and TRBJ2-1, with 9 nucleotides matching TRBD2. Germline loops: CDR1 MNHEY, CDR2 SMNVEV (reference sequence). CDR3 length equals 15 residues. The V segment lost 1 base and the J segment 8 bases; nucleotides outside the gene matches: 6. CDR3 sequence: CASSLLAGDRDEQFF. Here the CDR3 DNA reads TGTGCCAGCAGTTTATTAGCGGGAGATCGAGATGAGCAGTTCTTC.